The clone carrying this TCR beta chain was detected once. This sample was taken from a study of T cell responses to AZD1222 COVID-19 vaccine. Sequencing was performed with immunoSEQ multiplex PCR; in TCRdb, only in-frame clones are kept and a portion is missing. The profile shows just under 20,000 clones, roughly 80% of them singletons. The length of the CDR3 is 13 residues. V dropped 3 bases and J dropped 4 bases, with 8 bases sitting between them. Germline lookup yields CDR1 MRHNA and CDR2 SNTAGT. The chain combines TRBV6-4 with TRBJ2-3; D may match TRBD1 or TRBD2 (5 bases each). Source: peripheral blood, taken 28 days after the second AZD1222 dose. The clonotype comes from an adult who received the AZD1222 COVID-19 vaccine. Here the CDR3 DNA reads TGTGCCAGCAGTGATCAGGGACCAGATACGCAGTATTTT. This gives the protein CASSDQGPDTQYF.